This entry lists 31 T cell receptor beta chains sequenced from one sample in a study of blood T cells in healthy people across ages. The second PCR ran roughly 6 to 12 cycles with a sample-barcoded 5' primer and J-beta primers. TCRdb recomputed calls from the 5' RACE reads with MiXCR, one row per CDR3 protein. The sample lists about 500,000 distinct CDR3 sequences; 24% were seen once. This same sample was also part of a study on T cells of mothers and their children.

The sequenced material came from blood. The receptors shown here come from a boy between 10 and 17 years old in good health.

This clonotype was observed at least ten times. This sequence joins TRBV20-1 and TRBJ2-1; no clear D gene. V shed 1 base and J shed 2 bases, with 12 bases lying between them. Germline values: CDR1 DFQATT, CDR2 SNEGSKA (reference sequence). This CDR3 comprises 15 residues. The CDR3 DNA reads TGCAGTGCTAGAGTAGCCCAGAAACCCTACAATGAGCAGTTCTTC. It is translated as CSARVAQKPYNEQFF.

The chain couples TRBV27 to TRBJ2-1; 8 bases map to TRBD1. The better agreement between TRBJ2-7 and the DNA end casts doubt on the J call. This CDR3 contains 16 residues. Germline CDR1 and CDR2: MNHEY and SMNVEV (reference sequence). The CDR3 DNA reads TGTGCCAGCAGATCAATAACCAGGGGGCTCTCCTACGAGCAGTACTTC. It yields the protein CASRSITRGLSYEQYF.

This clonotype was observed a handful of times. CDR3 amino acids: CASSVLQETQYF. CDR3 bases: TGTGCCAGCAGCGTCCTCCAAGAGACCCAGTACTTC. This rearrangement joins TRBV7-9 to TRBJ2-5; D is ambiguous. Germline V gene lookup returns CDR1 SEHNR and CDR2 FQNEAQ (reference sequence). The CDR3 length is 12 residues. Trimming took 5 bases from V and 1 from J, leaving 5 bases between them.

This clonotype was detected a few times. V and J are TRBV20-1 and TRBJ2-7; D is unclear. Germline assignment: CDR1 DFQATT and CDR2 SNEGSKA (reference sequence). V was clipped by 3 bases and J by 2 bases, with 11 bases between them. The CDR3 consists of 13 residues. CDR3 in DNA: TGCAGTGCTAGGCGTCGAATTGCCTACGAGCAGTACTTC. Its protein product is CSARRRIAYEQYF.

This sequence joins TRBV10-3 and TRBJ2-1; TRBD2 aligns across 7 bases. The junction had 10 bases not matched to a gene; V was cut back by 8 bases and J by 6 bases. The germline V gene encodes CDR1 ENHRY and CDR2 SYGVKD. The CDR3 runs 14 residues. CDR3 in DNA: TGTGCCATCGGGTCCCCCTGGGGGGGCAATGAGCAGTTCTTC. It yields the protein CAIGSPWGGNEQFF.

This chain uses TRBV27 with TRBJ1-5; TRBD1 aligns across 7 bases. The CDR3 consists of 17 residues. CDR1 MNHEY and CDR2 SMNVEV come from the germline V gene (reference sequence). J gave up 6 bases and V 6 bases, and 17 bases lay outside the gene matches. The CDR3 region has the DNA TGTGCCAGCAGCCCTTCTCCAGGGGGACCCGTTGGTCAGCCCCAGCATTTT. The encoded protein is CASSPSPGGPVGQPQHF.

This clonotype has just a few counts. The rearrangement links TRBV28 to TRBJ1-4; no clear D. Trimming took off 2 bases at V and 4 bases at J, with 8 bases between the two ends. The germline gives CDR1 MDHEN, CDR2 SYDVKM. The CDR3 length is 14 residues. The CDR3 nucleotides are TGTGCCAGCAGTTTAGGGCCGCTTAATGAAAAACTGTTTTTT. This codes for CASSLGPLNEKLFF.

CDR3 in amino acids: CASSMAETQYF. CDR3 DNA: TGTGCCAGTAGTATGGCGGAGACCCAGTACTTC. J is TRBJ2-5 and V is TRBV19; D ambiguous. The V gene's germline CDR1 is LNHDA and CDR2 SQIVND (reference sequence). The ends were cut back, 3 bases at V and 5 bases at J, with 4 bases in the middle. This CDR3 is 11 amino acids long.

The rearrangement joins TRBV7-3 to TRBJ1-2, with D unclear. The V gene lost 5 bases and the J gene lost 4 bases, with 14 bases spanning the gap. Germline lookup yields CDR1 SGHTA and CDR2 FQGTGA. The CDR3 loop spans 14 amino acids. CDR3 in amino acids: CASSPADRFYGYTF. The CDR3, as DNA: TGTGCCAGCAGCCCCGCCGACCGATTCTATGGCTACACCTTC.

This clonotype came up a few times. The gene calls are TRBV12-3 or TRBV12-4 and TRBJ2-5, with D perhaps assigned TRBD1 or TRBD2 (5 bases each). Gene TRBJ2-7 matches the end of the DNA better, so the J call may be wrong. This CDR3 region has 14 residues. CDR3 bases: TGTGCCAGCAGTTGGGGACCAGGGTCCTACGAGCAGTACTTC. Protein sequence: CASSWGPGSYEQYF.

J is TRBJ1-2 and V is TRBV5-1, with 7 bases fitting TRBD1. The CDR3 totals 15 residues. V lost 1 base and J lost 6; bases outside the gene matches: 9. Looked up from germline, CDR1 is SGHRS and CDR2 is YFSETQ. The CDR3 nucleotides are TGCGCCAGCAGCTTGTTGGCATCGACAGGGAATGGCTACACCTTC. This gives the protein CASSLLASTGNGYTF.

The sample holds one count of this clonotype. The chain carries TRBV6-2 or TRBV6-3 and TRBJ2-5, with D possibly being TRBD1 or TRBD2 (5 bases each). The CDR3 consists of 12 residues. Trimming pared 4 bases from V and 5 bases from J, leaving 8 bases between. Germline CDR1 reads MNHEY; CDR2 reads SVGEGT. CDR3 in DNA: TGTGCCAGCAGTTGGGACGCGGAGACCCAGTACTTC. It codes for CASSWDAETQYF.

Only a few counts were recorded for this clonotype. The chain recombines TRBV10-3 with TRBJ2-3, with unresolved D. V lost 6 bases to trimming and J lost 4 bases, with 14 bases between them. Germline loops: CDR1 ENHRY, CDR2 SYGVKD. The CDR3 extends over 14 amino acids. The CDR3 sequence is CAIRPSQTADTQYF. In DNA, the CDR3 is TGTGCCATCAGACCCTCGCAGACGGCAGATACGCAGTATTTT.

This clonotype was seen only a few times. V is TRBV2 and J is TRBJ1-4; D is possibly TRBD1 (5 bases). Germline V gives CDR1 SNHLY, CDR2 FYNNEI. The CDR3 covers 15 residues. Trimming left V 1 base short and J 3 bases short, with 9 bases between. The CDR3 loop is CASSEDRLANEKLFF. The CDR3, as DNA: TGTGCCAGCAGTGAAGACAGGTTAGCTAATGAAAAACTGTTTTTT.

This clonotype was observed at least ten times. The chain employs TRBV4-3 and TRBJ2-1, with D tentatively TRBD1 or TRBD2 (5 bases each). The germline V and J ends were trimmed by 1 base and 0 bases, with 16 bases remaining between them. From germline, CDR1 is LGHNA and CDR2 YSLEER. The CDR3 contains 18 residues. Here the CDR3 reads CASSQGPQSGGSYNEQFF. The DNA of the CDR3 is TGCGCCAGCAGCCAAGGACCCCAATCTGGGGGCTCCTACAATGAGCAGTTCTTC.

This clonotype has just a few counts. This chain links TRBV20-1 with TRBJ2-1, with D perhaps matching TRBD2 (6 bases). Germline values: CDR1 DFQATT, CDR2 SNEGSKA (reference sequence). The V end was cut by 2 bases, the J end by 6 bases, with 17 bases between. This CDR3 contains 15 residues. The CDR3 bases are TGCAGTGCTAGATGGGACTCCCTGGCGCCCAATGAGCAGTTCTTC. The encoded protein is CSARWDSLAPNEQFF.

This chain joins TRBV9 and TRBJ2-7; the D gene is possibly TRBD2 (6 bases). The CDR3 runs 15 residues. From germline, CDR1 is SGDLS and CDR2 YYNGEE. V was pared by 0 bases and J by 3 bases, with 13 bases between. The CDR3 loop is CASSVGGESLYEQYF. CDR3 sequence (DNA): TGTGCCAGCAGCGTAGGGGGGGAGTCGCTCTACGAGCAGTACTTC.

This sequence joins TRBV5-5 and TRBJ2-2; D perhaps matches TRBD2 (5 bases). The CDR3 has 13 amino acids. V gave up 5 bases and J gave up 9 bases, with 14 bases separating them. Germline V gene data show CDR1 as SGHKS and CDR2 as YYEKEE (reference sequence). CDR3 DNA sequence: TGTGCCAGCAGAATCGATGGGGAGCGGGAGCTGTTTTTT. It is translated as CASRIDGERELFF.

In regard to this clonotype: Relative to the germline gene, one junction end is altered; a read error may explain this. The genes are TRBV7-2 and TRBJ2-1; no firm D call. The germline CDR1 and CDR2 sequences are SGHTA and FQGNSA. This CDR3 has 15 residues. The CDR3 sequence is CASSWRPSSYNEQLF. The CDR3 DNA sequence: TGTGCCAGCAGCTGGCGCCCAAGCTCCTACAATGAGCAGCTCTTC.

With respect to this clonotype: Possible read error: a much larger clone is one base away. The chain combines TRBV11-2 with TRBJ2-2; D is ambiguous. V shed 4 bases and J shed 6 bases, with 9 bases lying between them. Germline lookup yields CDR1 SGHAT and CDR2 FQNNGV. The CDR3 covers 13 residues. CDR3 loop: CASSSSYAGELFF. In DNA form, the CDR3 reads TGTGCCAGCAGCTCCAGTTACGCCGGGGAGCTGTTTTTT.

This clonotype was detected a few times. CDR3 sequence (DNA): TGTGCCAGCTCACCGGACGTTAGTAGTGAAAAACTGTTTTTT. As protein: CASSPDVSSEKLFF. This chain joins TRBV18 and TRBJ1-4; D gene uncertain. Germline CDR1 and CDR2: KGHSH and LQKENI. V lost 3 bases and J 7 bases, leaving 12 bases between the germline ends. The CDR3 runs to 14 residues.

This clonotype occurred a few times. The J gene is TRBJ1-2, the V gene TRBV28, with TRBD1 matching 10 bases. Germline values: CDR1 MDHEN, CDR2 SYDVKM. The length of the CDR3 is 17 residues. V gave up 6 bases and J gave up 2 bases; unmatched junction bases: 12. CDR3 sequence reads: CASRVPGQGTKNYGYTF. CDR3 sequence (DNA): TGTGCCAGCAGGGTTCCGGGACAGGGGACCAAAAACTATGGCTACACCTTC.

This clonotype has just a few counts. The gene calls are TRBV15 and TRBJ1-1; D may be TRBD1 (5 bases). Germline CDR1 is LNHNV and CDR2 is YYDKDF (reference sequence). There are 17 residues in the CDR3. V was clipped by 4 bases and J by 3 bases, with 21 bases between them. CDR3: CATSTFAGFPGDTEAFF. In DNA form, the CDR3 reads TGTGCCACCAGCACCTTTGCGGGGTTTCCGGGGGACACTGAAGCTTTCTTT.

The rearrangement uses TRBV5-1 and TRBJ2-3; 7 bases match TRBD1. This CDR3 contains 19 residues. V lost 4 bases, J lost 6 bases, and 23 bases stayed unmatched. From germline, CDR1 is SGHRS and CDR2 YFSETQ. The DNA of the CDR3 is TGCGCCAGCAGCACAACCCCCTTGGGGGACAGCTCAGGCCTCGATACGCAGTATTTT. It encodes CASSTTPLGDSSGLDTQYF.

There are a few counts of this clonotype. The V gene is TRBV6-6, the J gene TRBJ2-1, with D hard to call. This CDR3 comprises 12 residues. In germline, CDR1 is MNHNY, CDR2 SVGAGI (reference sequence). Trimming shortened V by 2 bases and J by 5 bases, and 4 bases separated the two germline ends. The CDR3 region has the DNA TGTGCCAGCAGTTACACGGACAATGAGCAGTTCTTC. Its protein product is CASSYTDNEQFF.

This chain uses TRBV28 with TRBJ2-5, with a possible D match to TRBD2 (7 bases). The better agreement between TRBJ2-1 and the DNA end casts doubt on the J call. The CDR3 sequence is 16 residues long. Germline values: CDR1 MDHEN, CDR2 SYDVKM. The CDR3 sequence is CASTLRAGAYYNEQFF. CDR3 coding DNA: TGTGCCAGCACCCTAAGGGCGGGGGCGTACTACAATGAGCAGTTCTTC.

Concerning this clonotype itself: A clone one base away is much larger, so this may be a read error. V gene TRBV20-1 combines with J gene TRBJ2-1; D gene ambiguous. The germline CDR1 and CDR2 sequences are DFQATT and SNEGSKA (reference sequence). The CDR3 has 11 residues. V dropped 4 bases and J dropped 7 bases, with 8 bases sitting between them. The chain's CDR3 is CSAIGPNEQFF. The CDR3 bases are TGCAGTGCTATCGGCCCTAATGAGCAGTTCTTC.

This clonotype was picked up a small number of times. CDR3 loop: CASSSIQGMNTEAFF. The CDR3 DNA sequence: TGCGCCAGCAGCTCCATACAGGGGATGAACACTGAAGCTTTCTTT. The chain carries TRBV5-1 and TRBJ1-1, with 7 bases lining up with TRBD1. V was pared by 3 bases and J by 0 bases, with 5 bases of the junction left unmatched. CDR1 and CDR2 from the germline V gene are SGHRS and YFSETQ. This CDR3 contains 15 residues.

The chain employs TRBV20-1 and TRBJ2-7; possible D gene TRBD2, 6 bases. Germline CDR1 reads DFQATT; CDR2 reads SNEGSKA (reference sequence). Trimming stripped 0 bases from V and 2 bases from J, with 14 bases between. This CDR3 is 15 amino acids long. CDR3: CSAREDAGSAYEQYF. The CDR3, as DNA: TGCAGTGCTAGAGAGGATGCGGGGAGTGCCTACGAGCAGTACTTC.

This chain uses TRBV28 with TRBJ1-4; unclear D gene. Per the germline V gene, CDR1 is MDHEN and CDR2 is SYDVKM. CDR3 length: 14 residues. V was pared by 2 bases and J by 8 bases, with 12 bases between. Here the CDR3 DNA reads TGTGCCAGCAGTTTAAGAGGCGCGGACGAAAAACTGTTTTTT. Amino acids: CASSLRGADEKLFF.

This clonotype showed up just once. The gene calls are TRBV4-2 and TRBJ1-5; weak D call: TRBD1 (6 bases). Per the germline V gene, CDR1 is LGHNA and CDR2 is YNFKEQ. This CDR3 contains 17 residues. Deletions cut 1 base from V and 7 bases from J, with 20 bases between. The CDR3 here is CASSQVVGGTTGQPQHF. The CDR3 bases are TGTGCCAGCAGCCAAGTAGTAGGAGGAACTACAGGGCAGCCCCAGCATTTT.